This TCR beta chain was captured by sequencing in a study of blood T cell repertoires in COVID-19. Across the study: Acute and convalescent COVID-19 specimens originated in the United States, Italy and Spain.

Per the original data handling: Counts of nucleated cells, estimated from reference gene primer amplification, were obtained. TCRdb keeps only in-frame clones here, not all; method: immunoSEQ multiplex PCR. The DNA was the basis for D and trimming; V, J and clone size are from that table. The sample contains roughly 260,000 clones, 70% to 90% of which appear only once. Trimming left V 4 bases short and J 0 bases short, with 10 bases between. The CDR3 length is 15 residues. Germline V gene data show CDR1 as GTSNPN and CDR2 as SVGIG (reference sequence). Participant age was roughly 18 to 90 years, and participants resided in around 24 US areas. In assigning cohorts, the study relied on participant-reported clinical history.

The chain employs TRBV30 and TRBJ2-6, with D perhaps TRBD2 (5 bases). What was sequenced was PBMCs or T cells enriched from blood (not recorded which). This clonotype originated in a woman between 45 and 65 years old who had recovered from COVID-19. CDR3 bases: TGTGCCTGGACAGTGGACTCCTCTGGGGCCAACGTCCTGACTTTC. Protein product: CAWTVDSSGANVLTF.